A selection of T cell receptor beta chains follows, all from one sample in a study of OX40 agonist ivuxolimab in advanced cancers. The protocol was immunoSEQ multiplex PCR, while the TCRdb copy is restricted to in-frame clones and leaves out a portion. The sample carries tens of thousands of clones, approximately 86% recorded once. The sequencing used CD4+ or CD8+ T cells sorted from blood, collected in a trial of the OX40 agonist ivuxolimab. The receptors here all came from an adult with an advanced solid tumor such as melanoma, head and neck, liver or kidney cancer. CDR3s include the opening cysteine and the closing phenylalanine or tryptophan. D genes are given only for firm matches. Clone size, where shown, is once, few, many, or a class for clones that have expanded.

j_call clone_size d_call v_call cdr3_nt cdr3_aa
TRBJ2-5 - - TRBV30 TGTGCCTGGAGCTGGGGACCCCAGCCTAGTGGGAAGGAGACCCAGTACTTC CAWSWGPQPSGKETQYF
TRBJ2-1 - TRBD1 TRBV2 TGTGCCAGCAGTGAGACAGGGGGCAATGAGCAGTTCTTC CASSETGGNEQFF
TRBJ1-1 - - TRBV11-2 TGTGCCAGCACCTTTGCCCTTGGGAACACTGAAGCTTTCTTT CASTFALGNTEAFF
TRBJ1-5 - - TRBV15 TGTGCCACCAGCAGAGATGGGAGGGGCCAGAATCAGCCCCAGCATTTT CATSRDGRGQNQPQHF
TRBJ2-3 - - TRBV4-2 TGTGCCAGCAGCCCGCAAGCAGACTCCAGGACAGATACGCAGTATTTT CASSPQADSRTDTQYF
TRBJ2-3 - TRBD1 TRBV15 TGTGCCACCAGCATGAACAGGGGAAGCACAGATACGCAGTATTTT CATSMNRGSTDTQYF
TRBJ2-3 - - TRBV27 TGTGCCAGCAGTTTGGCGTTTACTAGCACAGATACGCAGTATTTT CASSLAFTSTDTQYF
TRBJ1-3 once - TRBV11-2 TGTGCCAGCAGCTTAATGGGGCAAGGCGGAAACACCATATATTTT CASSLMGQGGNTIYF
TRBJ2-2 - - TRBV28 TGTGCCAGCAGTTTTTTTACGCCGGGCACCGGGGAGCTGTTTTTT CASSFFTPGTGELFF
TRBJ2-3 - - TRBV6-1 TGTGCCAGCAGTGAAGGTTGGTTGGGCACAGATACGCAGTATTTT CASSEGWLGTDTQYF
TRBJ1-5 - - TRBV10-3 TGTGCCATCAGTGAGTCGGCACGGAACAATCAGCCCCAGCATTTT CAISESARNNQPQHF
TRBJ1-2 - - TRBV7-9 TGTGCCAGCAGCTTAGGTACAGGGCTCTATGGCTACACCTTC CASSLGTGLYGYTF
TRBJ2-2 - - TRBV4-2 TGTGCCAGCAGCCAACCGGGGCATGGGCTAAAAACCACCGGCGAGCTGTTTTTT CASSQPGHGLKTTGELFF
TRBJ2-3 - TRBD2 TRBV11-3 TGTGCCAGCAGCTCCGGCTTGAAAGCGGGAGGTTCCACAGATACGCAGTATTTT CASSSGLKAGGSTDTQYF
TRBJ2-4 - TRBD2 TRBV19 TGTGCCAGTAGCCTCGCCGGGGCTAGCGGGAATCTAGCCAAAAACATTCAGTACTTC CASSLAGASGNLAKNIQYF
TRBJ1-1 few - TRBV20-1 TGCAGTGCTAGCGGTAACAGGGAAGCTTTCTTT CSASGNREAFF
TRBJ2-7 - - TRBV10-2 TGCGCCAGCAGTGGGAGAACATTATCCTACGAGCAGTACTTC CASSGRTLSYEQYF
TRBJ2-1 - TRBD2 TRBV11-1 TGTGCCAGCAGCCCCATTTCCAGCGGGAGCTCCTACAATGAGCAGTTCTTC CASSPISSGSSYNEQFF
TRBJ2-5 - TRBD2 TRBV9 TGTGCCAGCAGCGTAGAGGGGACTAGCAAAACGGAGACCCAGTACTTC CASSVEGTSKTETQYF
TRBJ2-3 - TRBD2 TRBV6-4 TGTGCCAGCAGCGCGACTAGCGGGGGGGCAGATACGCAGTATTTT CASSATSGGADTQYF
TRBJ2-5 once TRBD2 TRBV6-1 TGTGCCAGCAGTCCGTCGGGAGGATGGGAGACCCAGTACTTC CASSPSGGWETQYF
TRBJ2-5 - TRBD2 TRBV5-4 TGTGCCAGCCACCGGGCTAGCGGGGGCGGGGAGACCCAGTACTTC CASHRASGGGETQYF
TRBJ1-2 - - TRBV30 TGTGCCTGGAGTCCCCCCGGACAGAACTATGGCTACACCTTC CAWSPPGQNYGYTF
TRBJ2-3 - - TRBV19 TGTGCCAGTAGTCTTCGCCCCGCAGATACGCAGTATTTT CASSLRPADTQYF
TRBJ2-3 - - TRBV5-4 TGTGCCAGCTCCTCCGGGAATACGCAGTATTTT CASSSGNTQYF
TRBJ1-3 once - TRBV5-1 TGCGCCAGCAGTGGTTTCAGCGGGTCCGGAAACACCATATATTTT CASSGFSGSGNTIYF
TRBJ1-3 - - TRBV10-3 TGTGCCATCAGACCCGACAACTCTGGAAACACCATATATTTT CAIRPDNSGNTIYF
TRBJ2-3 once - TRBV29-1 TGCAGCGTTGGGCAGTCTGTGGGAGATACGCAGTATTTT CSVGQSVGDTQYF
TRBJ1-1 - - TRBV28 TGTGCCAGCAGTCCCCCTACACGCAGGGCTGAAGCTTTCTTT CASSPPTRRAEAFF
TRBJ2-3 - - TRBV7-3 TGTGCCAGCAGCTCCAAGGGGGGCTCAGATACGCAGTATTTT CASSSKGGSDTQYF
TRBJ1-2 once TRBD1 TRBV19 TGTGCCAGTACTATGGACAGGGGACTTAACTATGGCTACACCTTC CASTMDRGLNYGYTF
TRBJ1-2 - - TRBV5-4 TGTGCCAGCAGCGAACAAACTCTCTTCTATGGCTACACCTTC CASSEQTLFYGYTF
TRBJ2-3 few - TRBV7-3 TGTGCCAGCAGTCCGACAGGAACAGATACGCAGTATTTT CASSPTGTDTQYF
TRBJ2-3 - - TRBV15 TGTGCCACCAGCAGAGATGCAGGTGGGCCAGATACGCAGTATTTT CATSRDAGGPDTQYF
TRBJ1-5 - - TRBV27 TGTGCCAGCAGTTTATATGGGGTTAGCAATCAGCCCCAGCATTTT CASSLYGVSNQPQHF